The 26 T cell receptor beta chains below all came from one sample that was sequenced in a study of blood T cell repertoires in COVID-19. Generated by immunoSEQ multiplex PCR, the TCRdb table keeps only in-frame clones and is missing some. The sample records around 200,000 clones, roughly nine tenths being singletons. The sequenced sample was PBMCs or T cells enriched from blood (not recorded which). Receptors originate from a woman in her 50s in a cohort exposed to, infected with or recovered from COVID-19 (not recorded which).

This sequence joins TRBV28 and TRBJ2-7, with a weak D call TRBD2 (6 bases). Trimming removed 2 bases from V and 3 bases from J, with 14 bases in between. The CDR3 has 15 residues. Germline assignment: CDR1 MDHEN and CDR2 SYDVKM. DNA of the CDR3: TGTGCCAGCAGTTTAGGATCGGCGGGGAACTACGAGCAGTACTTC. Protein sequence: CASSLGSAGNYEQYF.

The chain uses TRBV6-2 or TRBV6-3 and TRBJ2-5, with D possibly being TRBD2 (6 bases). The germline gives CDR1 MNHEY, CDR2 SVGEGT. The CDR3 covers 13 residues. Deletions cut 5 bases from V and 7 bases from J, with 14 bases between. The CDR3 nucleotides read TGTGCCAGCAGTCTAGACCCGCGGGGGACCCAGTACTTC. Translation gives CASSLDPRGTQYF.

This sequence joins TRBV12-3 or TRBV12-4 and TRBJ1-1, with D possibly TRBD1 on 6 matching bases. This CDR3 has 12 amino acids. With 8 bases removed from V and 1 base from J, the gap between germline ends came to 8 bases. The CDR3 is CASSGENTEAFF. The CDR3 bases are TGTGCCAGCTCAGGGGAGAACACTGAAGCTTTCTTT.

The genes are TRBV5-1 and TRBJ1-2, with D possibly TRBD1 on 5 matching bases. V shed 5 bases and J shed 4 bases, with 12 bases lying between them. Germline V gene sequence: CDR1 SGHRS, CDR2 YFSETQ. The CDR3 contains 13 residues. CDR3 sequence: CASSQTVLYGYTF. CDR3 DNA: TGCGCCAGCAGTCAGACAGTGCTCTATGGCTACACCTTC.

The V gene is TRBV19, the J gene TRBJ1-1, with TRBD1 matching 8 bases. This CDR3 spans 17 amino acids. Germline lookup yields CDR1 LNHDA and CDR2 SQIVND (reference sequence). The ends lost 3 bases at V and 2 bases at J; junction bases unmatched: 11. The DNA of the CDR3 is TGTGCCAGTAGTATTTTGGGGACAGGCCGGTCAAACACTGAAGCTTTCTTT. This codes for CASSILGTGRSNTEAFF.

This sequence joins TRBV28 and TRBJ2-2; TRBD1 is a possible D gene (5 bases). The CDR3 contains 16 residues. In germline, CDR1 is MDHEN, CDR2 SYDVKM. The V gene lost 5 bases and the J gene lost 1 base, with 14 bases spanning the gap. DNA of the CDR3: TGTGCCAGCAGTCTACCGCGAGACAGGAACACCGGGGAGCTGTTTTTT. Protein: CASSLPRDRNTGELFF. Full variable domain (outside the CDR3, taken from reference TRBV28 and TRBJ2-2): DVKVTQSSRYLVKRTGEKVFLECVQDMDHENMFWYRQDPGLGLRLIYFSYDVKMKEKGDIPEGYSVSREKKERFSLILESASTNQTSMYLCASSLPRDRNTGELFFGEGSRLTVL.

The table lists this clone with many counts. The J gene is TRBJ2-4, the V gene TRBV27; 9 bases match TRBD1. V lost 4 bases, J lost 4 bases, and 2 bases stayed unmatched. CDR1 is MNHEY, CDR2 SMNVEV, per germline (reference sequence). This CDR3 contains 14 residues. In DNA, the CDR3 is TGTGCCAGCAGTTACAGGGGGCGGAAAAACATTCAGTACTTC. Translating it yields CASSYRGRKNIQYF.

The rearrangement links TRBV7-2 to TRBJ2-3; 12 bases match TRBD2. The CDR3 has 19 residues. CDR1 is SGHTA and CDR2 is FQGNSA in the germline V gene. V lost 1 base and J lost 2; bases outside the gene matches: 10. The CDR3 DNA is TGTGCCAGCAGCTTAGTAATTAGTGGACTAGCGGGGCCCACAGATACGCAGTATTTT. Amino acids: CASSLVISGLAGPTDTQYF.

This clone appeared once. The V gene is TRBV30, the J gene TRBJ1-5, with 8 bases identical to TRBD1. Germline CDR1 is GTSNPN and CDR2 is SVGIG (reference sequence). J gave up 2 bases and V 1 base, and 4 bases lay outside the gene matches. This CDR3 is 15 amino acids long. CDR3 in amino acids: CAWSASGGGNQPQHF. CDR3 bases: TGTGCCTGGAGTGCCTCAGGGGGCGGCAATCAGCCCCAGCATTTT.

The chain has TRBV4-3 and TRBJ1-4; TRBD1 matches at 10 bases. The length of the CDR3 is 16 residues. Trimming removed 4 bases from V and 9 bases from J; junction bases left unmatched: 11. Per germline, CDR1 LGHNA and CDR2 YSLEER. CDR3 coding DNA: TGCGCCAGCAGCCCACATACCGGGACAGGGGATCAAAAACTGTTTTTT. Residues: CASSPHTGTGDQKLFF.

This clone has a single count. The chain carries TRBV13 and TRBJ1-6; TRBD1 might be the D (6 bases). Deletions cut 4 bases from V and 8 bases from J, with 15 bases between. Germline assignment: CDR1 PRHDT and CDR2 FYEKMQ (reference sequence). The CDR3 has 15 amino acids. The CDR3, as DNA: TGTGCCAGCAGCTCCAGACAGGCCGGGGATTCACCCCTCCACTTT. It codes for CASSSRQAGDSPLHF.

This clone occurred once. V usage is TRBV2 and J usage is TRBJ2-1, with 13 bases aligning to TRBD2. V shed 5 bases, J shed 3 bases, and the junction held 4 bases outside the gene matches. Germline CDR1 SNHLY, CDR2 FYNNEI. This CDR3 is built from 16 residues. DNA for the CDR3: TGTGCCAGCAGTCCGACTAGCGGGGGGATCTACAATGAGCAGTTCTTC. As protein: CASSPTSGGIYNEQFF.

The rearrangement links TRBV5-1 to TRBJ2-5; TRBD2 matches 7 bases. Per the germline V gene, CDR1 is SGHRS and CDR2 is YFSETQ. V was pared by 0 bases and J by 1 base, with 6 bases of the junction left unmatched. This CDR3 contains 16 residues. As DNA, the CDR3 is TGCGCCAGCAGCTTGGAAGCGGGGACTATCCAAGAGACCCAGTACTTC. This codes for CASSLEAGTIQETQYF.

J is TRBJ2-1 and V is TRBV5-4, with 16 bases that match TRBD2. The J segment lost 7 bases and the V segment lost 4 bases, leaving 8 bases of the junction unmatched. The CDR3 has 17 residues. Germline CDR1 is SGHNT and CDR2 is YYREEE (reference sequence). The CDR3 sequence is CASSLGTSGGVLNEQFF. Written as DNA, the CDR3 is TGTGCCAGCAGCCTCGGGACTAGCGGGGGGGTTTTGAATGAGCAGTTCTTC.

The V call is TRBV6-5, the J call TRBJ2-7, with D possibly matching TRBD1 (6 bases). The germline gives CDR1 MNHEY, CDR2 SVGAGI. V shed 7 bases and J shed 4 bases, with 14 bases lying between them. This CDR3 comprises 13 residues. CDR3 sequence (DNA): TGTGCCAGCAATCGACAGGAGAGGTACGAGCAGTACTTC. Protein sequence: CASNRQERYEQYF.

The rearrangement links TRBV15 to TRBJ1-2; tentatively, D is TRBD1 (5 bases). This CDR3 region has 15 residues. The V end lost 1 base, the J end lost 4 bases, and 13 bases lay between the germline ends. The germline gives CDR1 LNHNV, CDR2 YYDKDF (reference sequence). Here the CDR3 DNA reads TGTGCCACCAGCAGAGGACAGTTTGAGATCTATGGCTACACCTTC. Encoded protein: CATSRGQFEIYGYTF.

The chain couples TRBV7-2 to TRBJ1-2; the match to TRBD1 covers 7 bases. Germline V lookup: CDR1 SGHTA, CDR2 FQGNSA. Losses at the gene ends were 2 bases for V and 4 bases for J; bases not matched to a gene: 13. The CDR3 totals 17 residues. The CDR3 here is CASSLRAGGRIGYGYTF. The CDR3 DNA follows: TGTGCCAGCAGCTTAAGGGCAGGGGGTAGGATAGGCTATGGCTACACCTTC.

This clone turned up a few times. V is TRBV5-1 and J is TRBJ1-5, with TRBD1 identical over 8 bases. CDR3 size: 15 residues. The J segment lost 6 bases and the V segment lost 1 base, leaving 6 bases of the junction unmatched. Germline loops: CDR1 SGHRS, CDR2 YFSETQ. This chain's CDR3 is CASSLLGQVGQPQHF. The CDR3 DNA sequence: TGCGCCAGCAGCTTGTTGGGACAGGTCGGTCAGCCCCAGCATTTT.

This chain joins TRBV7-2 and TRBJ1-5; 7 bases are a match to TRBD1. The length of the CDR3 is 15 residues. Germline V lookup: CDR1 SGHTA, CDR2 FQGNSA. V was pared by 4 bases and J by 5 bases, with 8 bases of the junction left unmatched. CDR3 residues: CASSSQTGRYQPQHF. CDR3 nucleotide sequence: TGTGCCAGCAGCTCTCAGACAGGGAGATATCAGCCCCAGCATTTT.

This clone has only one observation. The chain couples TRBV4-3 to TRBJ2-7, with 12 bases aligning to TRBD2. The CDR3 sequence is 15 residues long. Germline CDR1 and CDR2: LGHNA and YSLEER. V was pared by 2 bases and J by 3 bases, with 2 bases of the junction left unmatched. The CDR3 here is CASSQRLAGVYEQYF. In DNA, the CDR3 is TGCGCCAGCAGCCAAAGACTAGCGGGAGTCTACGAGCAGTACTTC.

The chain combines TRBV5-1 with TRBJ1-5; the match to TRBD1 covers 7 bases. The J segment lost 0 bases and the V segment lost 4 bases, leaving 7 bases of the junction unmatched. The CDR3 totals 16 residues. The germline gives CDR1 SGHRS, CDR2 YFSETQ. The CDR3: CASSTGTVDSNQPQHF. The DNA for the CDR3 is TGCGCCAGCAGCACCGGGACAGTTGATAGCAATCAGCCCCAGCATTTT. The variable domain in full, with the rest retrieved from reference TRBV5-1 and TRBJ1-5, is KAGVTQTPRYLIKTRGQQVTLSCSPISGHRSVSWYQQTPGQGLQFLFEYFSETQRNKGNFPGRFSGRQFSNSRSEMNVSTLELGDSALYLCASSTGTVDSNQPQHFGDGTRLSIL.

With respect to this clone: At the DNA level, this CDR3 is encoded by other sequences in the same sample as well. The chain combines TRBV9 with TRBJ1-2; TRBD1 aligns across 8 bases. Germline V gene sequence: CDR1 SGDLS, CDR2 YYNGEE. The V and J ends lost 3 bases and 8 bases, in that order; junction bases with no gene match: 3. The CDR3 contains 12 residues. CDR3 region: CASSARQGGYTF. CDR3 DNA: TGTGCCAGCAGCGCCCGACAGGGGGGCTACACCTTC.

This clone was observed a single time. The genes are TRBV6-2 or TRBV6-3 and TRBJ1-5; 8 bases match TRBD1. Trimming at V came to 4 bases and at J to 0 bases, leaving 8 bases not matched to a gene. The length of the CDR3 is 17 residues. CDR1 MNHEY and CDR2 SVGEGT come from the germline V gene. The CDR3: CASSSFQGAVSNQPQHF. For the CDR3, the DNA is TGTGCCAGCAGTTCTTTCCAGGGGGCCGTTAGCAATCAGCCCCAGCATTTT.

V gene TRBV20-1 combines with J gene TRBJ2-1; possible D gene TRBD2, 7 bases. The germline V and J ends were trimmed by 8 bases and 11 bases, with 13 bases remaining between them. Germline CDR1 is DFQATT and CDR2 is SNEGSKA (reference sequence). CDR3 length: 10 residues. The CDR3 nucleotides read TGCAGTCGGGGGGCCGCTCAGCAGTTCTTC. It is translated as CSRGAAQQFF.

This clone came up once. This chain uses TRBV7-9 with TRBJ2-1, with 10 bases identical to TRBD1. The CDR3 is 16 residues long. V lost 5 bases, J lost 6 bases, and 10 bases stayed unmatched. The germline V gene encodes CDR1 SEHNR and CDR2 FQNEAQ (reference sequence). CDR3: CASSRSRDRGTNEQFF. In DNA, the CDR3 is TGTGCCAGCAGCCGATCGAGGGACAGGGGAACCAATGAGCAGTTCTTC.

V gene TRBV6-5 combines with J gene TRBJ2-2; TRBD2 might be the D (5 bases). Trimming pared 0 bases from V and 6 bases from J, leaving 5 bases between. The germline gives CDR1 MNHEY, CDR2 SVGAGI. CDR3 size: 13 residues. The CDR3 nucleotides are TGTGCCAGCAGTTACTCGAGGGCCGGGGAGCTGTTTTTT. Amino acids: CASSYSRAGELFF.